This TCR beta chain was found in a study of graft-versus-host responses after intestinal transplantation (dated by TCRdb to the early 2020s). General notes on the study: The transplants that recipients received were multivisceral, liver-intestinal, or isolated intestinal. Every recipient was given anti-thymocyte globulin induction, then maintenance tacrolimus and steroids for roughly three years. After intestinal transplantation, graft-versus-host and host-versus-graft alloreactive T cell clones were followed in the graft, circulation and bone marrow using bulk TCR-beta CDR3 sequencing. To identify alloreactive clones, pre-transplant mixed lymphocyte reaction products were sequenced and then compared with unstimulated pre-transplant donor and recipient T cells. Of the roughly 25 intestinal transplant recipients enrolled in the cohort, one of whom was a retransplant, a few patients without pretransplant specimens were excluded. A peak of at least 4% donor T cells among recipient peripheral blood mononuclear cells was the definition used for donor T cell macrochimerism. Rather than being sequenced by the commercial service, samples from a few later patients were sequenced in-house on an Illumina MiSeq and processed with MiXCR. Summary of the overall study and its limitations: GvH clones were detected in recipient bone marrow, and some appeared earlier in ileal mucosa or blood, consistent with an intestinal mucosal origin. Peak levels of circulating GvH clones were associated with declines in HvG clones early after transplant. The conclusions were limited by the relatively low number and heterogeneity of the intestinal transplant patients. High GvH to HvG T cell clonal ratios were observed in the allografts of patients with donor T cell macrochimerism.

As regards this clone: What antigen it recognizes has not been identified. Per-base quality was not reported, and no clone a single base away is much larger than it.

V is pared back by 1 base and J by 4 bases, with 7 bases lying between the germline termini. The CDR3 goes from the cysteine to the phenylalanine over 14 residues. Only the CDR3 region is kept as DNA, spanning 42 bases read in frame from base 1. CDR1 SGHTA and CDR2 FQGNSA were looked up in the germline V gene. After transplant, bone marrow was aspirated from the posterior iliac crest or from another site chosen by the physician. Library preparation employed the immunoSEQ multiplex PCR assay. Adaptive Biotechnologies carried out high-throughput TCR-beta CDR3 sequencing of genomic DNA for most patients. The original pipeline was this. TCR sequencing data were retrieved from Adaptive's ImmunoSEQ software for 15 to 20 patients, whereas a few other patients were processed with MiXCR and VDJtools. Because the origin of CDR3 nucleotide sequences shared between donor and recipient could not be assigned, those sequences were removed. To be classed as alloreactive, a clone needed at least 2-fold expansion over unstimulated cells and a minimum CFSE-low frequency of 0.002% (template counts) or 0.001% (read counts). Clones detected in sequenced pre-transplant spleen, lymph node, or MLR CFSE-low populations of the donor or recipient were defined as mappable. Cumulative frequency of alloreactive clones was calculated as a percentage of all sequences weighted by copy number. TCRdb provides this immuneACCESS table in a form limited to in-frame rearrangements. Some clones are lacking; in checked studies, under half of them reflect an unresolved V gene, and why the rest are absent is not known. That table supplies the V and J calls and clone size; D and trimming were determined from the DNA. In all, the sample holds about 69,000 clones, and approximately 92% of those were seen once. Jointly, the top ten make up roughly 6.3% of the sample.

The source material was bone marrow, sampled 700 to 750 days after intestinal transplantation. In this chain, TRBV7-2 is recombined with TRBJ2-2, with the D gene not clear enough to name. The source is a human patient who received an intestinal transplant, so some T cells may come from the graft donor. The CDR3 here reads CASSLVWPTGELFF. The nucleotide sequence reads as follows: TGTGCCAGCAGCTTAGTTTGGCCCACCGGGGAGCTGTTTTTT. This CDR3, with the reference TRBV7-2 and TRBJ2-2 proteins standing in past its ends, gives the full variable domain GAGVSQSPSNKVTEKGKDVELRCDPISGHTALYWYRQSLGQGLEFLIYFQGNSAPDKSGLPSDRFSAERTGGSVSTLTIQRTQQEDSAVYLCASSLVWPTGELFFGEGSRLTVL.